This T cell receptor beta chain was found in a study of OX40 agonist ivuxolimab in advanced cancers. General notes on the study: Ivuxolimab was an agonistic, fully human IgG2 monoclonal antibody directed against OX40 (CD134), a costimulatory receptor. Peripheral TCRbeta sequencing was intended to test whether TCR sequence diversity was altered and clonal T-cell expansion was caused by ivuxolimab. The paper reports the monotherapy dose-escalation portion (N = 52 patients) of the phase I ivuxolimab trial. Intravenous ivuxolimab was administered to patients every 2 weeks at six dose levels: 0.01, 0.1, 0.3, 1.5, 3 and 10 mg/kg. A male proportion of roughly 80% and a mean age of 60 years, ranging from 23 to 79, were recorded for the dose-escalation cohort. Patients were allowed to have had prior anti-PD-1, anti-PD-L1 or anti-CTLA-4 therapy, and approximately 40% of the dose-escalation patients had been treated with checkpoint inhibitors. Of the roughly 51 dose-escalation patients, hepatocellular carcinoma was present in about 19, melanoma in some 15, renal cell carcinoma in 9 and head and neck cancer in 9. Three dose-escalation patients achieved partial responses, one with hepatocellular carcinoma and two with cutaneous melanoma. Broad study findings and their caveats: After ivuxolimab, CD8+ T cells had more expanded clones than CD4+ T cells on average. Low levels of normalized T-cell clonal expansion were also seen in some patients who did not respond. In partial responders in the 0.1-3.0 mg/kg groups, normalized peripheral clonal expansion was found to be among the lowest, especially among CD8+ T cells. At doses of 0.1 to 3.0 mg/kg, clonal expansion of both CD4+ and CD8+ blood T cells was observed from baseline to week 6. The antigen specificity of the peripheral T cells that underwent clonal expansion was not determined.

Patients with autoimmune disease history or receiving systemic immunosuppression were excluded from the trial. Peripheral blood for TCR sequencing was drawn from every dose cohort at baseline, at cycle 4 day 1 and at cycle 7 day 1. Samples were obtained from an open-label, multicenter, first-in-human phase I dose-escalation trial of ivuxolimab. Adults with locally advanced or metastatic melanoma, renal cell carcinoma, hepatocellular carcinoma or head and neck squamous cell carcinoma were enrolled in the trial. Before TCR sequencing, CD4+ T cells and CD8+ T cells from peripheral blood were sorted into separate populations. The germline V gene sets CDR1 to MDHEN and CDR2 to SYDVKM. The cysteine opens and the phenylalanine closes a CDR3 of 13 amino acids. The DNA shown is the 39-base CDR3, in frame from base 1. V sheds 4 bases and J sheds 6 bases, leaving 13 bases between their ends. For sequencing of the TCRbeta CDR3 region, genomic DNA was extracted from the sorted cells. The immunoSEQ Assay was used to sequence the TCRbeta CDR3 regions. TCRdb obtained this table from immuneACCESS and retained in-frame rearrangements with V and J assigned. These tables miss some clones; where compared with another copy, unresolved V genes account for less than half of the shortfall, and the remainder is unexplained. The sample data list 90,000 to 100,000 clones, and approximately 90% of these were observed just once. The ten most abundant clones make up 0.82% of the sample.

A note on this clone: What this receptor recognizes is not known. Per-nucleotide qualities are absent, and no much larger clonotype sits a single base away.

This sequence was found in an adult with an advanced solid tumor such as melanoma, head and neck, liver or kidney cancer. The sequences come from CD4+ or CD8+ T cells sorted from blood, collected in a trial of the OX40 agonist ivuxolimab. Recombination connected TRBV28 to TRBJ2-7; perhaps TRBD2 is the D gene, with 6 bases matching. The CDR3 protein sequence reads: CASSWDFVGEQYF. The DNA is TGTGCCAGCAGTTGGGACTTCGTCGGCGAGCAGTACTTC. The variable domain in full, with residues beyond the CDR3 obtained from the reference TRBV28 and TRBJ2-7 genes, is DVKVTQSSRYLVKRTGEKVFLECVQDMDHENMFWYRQDPGLGLRLIYFSYDVKMKEKGDIPEGYSVSREKKERFSLILESASTNQTSMYLCASSWDFVGEQYFGPGTRLTVT.